What follows describes a single TCR beta chain. This table comes from immunoSEQ multiplex PCR, and its TCRdb copy is limited to in-frame clones, with some not included. Of 120,000 to 150,000 clones in the sample, more than 75% were seen once. The sample is drawn from a study of blood T cell repertoires in COVID-19. This CDR3 has 14 amino acids. Germline CDR1 is SNHLY and CDR2 is FYNNEI. V lost 4 bases, J lost 7 bases, and 6 bases stayed unmatched. Material: peripheral blood. This TCR derives from a middle-aged woman with acute or convalescent COVID-19. V usage is TRBV2 and J usage is TRBJ2-1; 8 nucleotides match TRBD2. The CDR3 reads CASSGTSFGNEQFF. CDR3 in DNA: TGTGCCAGCAGTGGGACTAGCTTTGGGAATGAGCAGTTCTTC.